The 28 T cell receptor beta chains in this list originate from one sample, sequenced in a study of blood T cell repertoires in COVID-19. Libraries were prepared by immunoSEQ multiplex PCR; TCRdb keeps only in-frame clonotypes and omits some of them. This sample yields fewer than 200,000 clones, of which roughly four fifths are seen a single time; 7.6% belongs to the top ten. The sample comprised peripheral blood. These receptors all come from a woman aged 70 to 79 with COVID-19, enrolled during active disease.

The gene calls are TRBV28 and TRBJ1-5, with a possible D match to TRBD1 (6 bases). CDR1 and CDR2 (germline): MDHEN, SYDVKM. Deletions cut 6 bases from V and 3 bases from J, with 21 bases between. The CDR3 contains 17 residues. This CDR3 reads CASRGPAGQGYNQPQHF. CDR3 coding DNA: TGTGCCAGCAGGGGGCCCGCTGGGCAGGGGTACAATCAGCCCCAGCATTTT.

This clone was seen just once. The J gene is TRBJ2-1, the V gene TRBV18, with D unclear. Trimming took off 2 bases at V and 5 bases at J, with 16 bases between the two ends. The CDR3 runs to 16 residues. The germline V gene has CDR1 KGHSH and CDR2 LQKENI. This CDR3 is CASSPFSPGKDNEQFF. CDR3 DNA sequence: TGTGCCAGCTCACCATTCAGTCCAGGAAAGGACAATGAGCAGTTCTTC.

In nucleotides, the CDR3 is TGTGCCAGCAGCACCTATGGGGAGGGAGAGAGAGCTTTCTTT. It yields the protein CASSTYGEGERAFF. The rearrangement joins TRBV3-1 (or the pseudogene TRBV3-2) to TRBJ1-1; no clear D. Germline CDR1 reads LGHDT; CDR2 reads YNNKEL (reference sequence). The germline V and J ends were trimmed by 5 bases and 10 bases, with 20 bases remaining between them. The CDR3 is 14 residues long.

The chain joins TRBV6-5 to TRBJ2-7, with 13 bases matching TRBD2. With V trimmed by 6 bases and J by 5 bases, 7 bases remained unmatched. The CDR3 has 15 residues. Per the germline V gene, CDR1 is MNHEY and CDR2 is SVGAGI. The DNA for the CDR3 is TGTGCCAGCAGCGGCGGACTAGCGGGAGTTGACGAGCAGTACTTC. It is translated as CASSGGLAGVDEQYF.

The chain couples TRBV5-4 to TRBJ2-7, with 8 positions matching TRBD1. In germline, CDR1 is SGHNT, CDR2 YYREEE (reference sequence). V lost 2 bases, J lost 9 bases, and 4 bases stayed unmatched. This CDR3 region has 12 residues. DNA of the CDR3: TGTGCCAGCAGCTTCCAGGGGGCCGGGCAGTACTTC. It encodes CASSFQGAGQYF.

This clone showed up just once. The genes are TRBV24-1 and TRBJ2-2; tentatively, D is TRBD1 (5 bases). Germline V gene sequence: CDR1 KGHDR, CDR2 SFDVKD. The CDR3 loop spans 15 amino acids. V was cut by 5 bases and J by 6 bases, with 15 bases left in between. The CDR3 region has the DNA TGTGCCACCAGTGCCCCAGGGTCGGGTGCCGGGGAGCTGTTTTTT. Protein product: CATSAPGSGAGELFF.

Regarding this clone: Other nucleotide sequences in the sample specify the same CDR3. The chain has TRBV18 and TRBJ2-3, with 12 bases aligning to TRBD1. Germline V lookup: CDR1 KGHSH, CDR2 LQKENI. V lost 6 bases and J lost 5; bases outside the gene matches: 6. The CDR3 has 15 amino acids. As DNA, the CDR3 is TGTGCCAGCTCGCCTGGGACAGGGGGCAAAGATACGCAGTATTTT. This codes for CASSPGTGGKDTQYF.

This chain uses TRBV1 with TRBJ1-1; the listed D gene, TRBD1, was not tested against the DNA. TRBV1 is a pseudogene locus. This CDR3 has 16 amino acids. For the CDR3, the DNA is TGCACCAGCAGCCAAGATATGACAGGGGGTCGGACTGAAGCTTTCTTT. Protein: CTSSQDMTGGRTEAFF.

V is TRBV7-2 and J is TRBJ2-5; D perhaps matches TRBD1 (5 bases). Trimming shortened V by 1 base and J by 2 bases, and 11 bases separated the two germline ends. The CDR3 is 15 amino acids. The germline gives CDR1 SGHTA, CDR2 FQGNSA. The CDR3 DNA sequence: TGTGCCAGCAGCTTAGTCCCAGGGCCGCAAGAGACCCAGTACTTC. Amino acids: CASSLVPGPQETQYF.

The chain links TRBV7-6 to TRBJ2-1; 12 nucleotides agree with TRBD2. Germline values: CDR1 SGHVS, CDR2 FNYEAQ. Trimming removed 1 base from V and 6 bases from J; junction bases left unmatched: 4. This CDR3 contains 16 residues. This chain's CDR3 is CASSLDPSGRGNEQFF. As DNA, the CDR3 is TGTGCCAGCAGCTTAGATCCTAGCGGGAGGGGCAATGAGCAGTTCTTC.

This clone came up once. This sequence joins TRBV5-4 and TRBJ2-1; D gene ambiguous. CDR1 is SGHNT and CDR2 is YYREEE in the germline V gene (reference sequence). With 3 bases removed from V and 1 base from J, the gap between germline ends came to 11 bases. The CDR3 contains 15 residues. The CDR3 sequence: CASSSAVESYNEQFF. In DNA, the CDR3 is TGTGCCAGCAGCTCCGCCGTGGAGTCCTACAATGAGCAGTTCTTC. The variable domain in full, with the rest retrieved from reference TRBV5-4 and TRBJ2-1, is ETGVTQSPTHLIKTRGQQVTLRCSSQSGHNTVSWYQQALGQGPQFIFQYYREEENGRGNFPPRFSGLQFPNYSSELNVNALELDDSALYLCASSSAVESYNEQFFGPGTRLTVL.

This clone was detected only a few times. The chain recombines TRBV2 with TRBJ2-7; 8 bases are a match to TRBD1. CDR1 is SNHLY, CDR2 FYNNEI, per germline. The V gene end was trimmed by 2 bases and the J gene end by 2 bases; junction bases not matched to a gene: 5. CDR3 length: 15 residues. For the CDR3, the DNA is TGTGCCAGCAGTGAATGGGACAGGTTAACCTACGAGCAGTACTTC. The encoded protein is CASSEWDRLTYEQYF.

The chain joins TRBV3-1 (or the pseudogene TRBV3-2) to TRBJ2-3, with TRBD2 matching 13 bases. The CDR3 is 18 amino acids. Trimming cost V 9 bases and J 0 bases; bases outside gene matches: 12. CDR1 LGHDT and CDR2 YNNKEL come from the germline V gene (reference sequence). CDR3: CASNTGTSGTTSTDTQYF. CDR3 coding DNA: TGTGCCAGTAATACCGGGACTAGCGGGACTACTAGCACAGATACGCAGTATTTT.

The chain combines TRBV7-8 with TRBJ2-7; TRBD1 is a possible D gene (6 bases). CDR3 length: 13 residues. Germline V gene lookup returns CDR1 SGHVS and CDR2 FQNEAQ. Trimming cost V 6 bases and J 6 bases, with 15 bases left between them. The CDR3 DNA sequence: TGTGCCAGCAGACCGGACAGTATTCCCGAGCAGTACTTC. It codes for CASRPDSIPEQYF.

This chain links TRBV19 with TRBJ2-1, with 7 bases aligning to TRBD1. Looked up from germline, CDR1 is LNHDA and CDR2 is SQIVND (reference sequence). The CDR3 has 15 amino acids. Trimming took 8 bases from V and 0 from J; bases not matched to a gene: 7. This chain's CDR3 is CASRSGTASYNEQFF. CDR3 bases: TGTGCCAGTCGGTCGGGGACAGCCTCCTACAATGAGCAGTTCTTC.

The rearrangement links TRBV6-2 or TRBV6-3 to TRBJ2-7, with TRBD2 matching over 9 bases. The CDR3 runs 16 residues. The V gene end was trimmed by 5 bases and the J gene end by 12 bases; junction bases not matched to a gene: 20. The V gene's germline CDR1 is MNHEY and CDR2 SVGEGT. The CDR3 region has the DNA TGTGCCAGCAGTCGTACCTCGAAGCGGGAGGCTCCCGAGAGGTACTTC. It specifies CASSRTSKREAPERYF.

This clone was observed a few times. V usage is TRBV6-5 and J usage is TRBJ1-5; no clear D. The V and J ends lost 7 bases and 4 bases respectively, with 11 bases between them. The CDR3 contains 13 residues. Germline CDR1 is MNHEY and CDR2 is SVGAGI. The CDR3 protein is CASKTAGNQPQHF. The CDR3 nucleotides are TGTGCCAGCAAAACGGCGGGGAATCAGCCCCAGCATTTT.

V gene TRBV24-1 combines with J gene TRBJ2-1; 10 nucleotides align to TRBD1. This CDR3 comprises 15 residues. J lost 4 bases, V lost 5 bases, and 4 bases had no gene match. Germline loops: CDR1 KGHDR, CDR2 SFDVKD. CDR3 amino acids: CATSVGQGEYNEQFF. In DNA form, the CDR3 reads TGTGCCACCAGTGTCGGACAGGGGGAGTACAATGAGCAGTTCTTC.

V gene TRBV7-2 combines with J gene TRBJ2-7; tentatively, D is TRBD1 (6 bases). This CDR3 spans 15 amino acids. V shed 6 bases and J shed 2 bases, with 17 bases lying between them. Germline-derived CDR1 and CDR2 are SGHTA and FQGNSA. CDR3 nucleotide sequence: TGTGCCAGCAGGTTTGGCTCCACAGGGACCTACGAGCAGTACTTC. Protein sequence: CASRFGSTGTYEQYF.

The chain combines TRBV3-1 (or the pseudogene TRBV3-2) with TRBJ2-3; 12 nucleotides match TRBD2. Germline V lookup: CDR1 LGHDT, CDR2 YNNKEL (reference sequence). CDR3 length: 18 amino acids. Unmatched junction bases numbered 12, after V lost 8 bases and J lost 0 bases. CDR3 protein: CASGLAGGPPPSTDTQYF. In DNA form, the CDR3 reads TGTGCCAGCGGCCTAGCGGGAGGGCCCCCCCCTAGCACAGATACGCAGTATTTT.

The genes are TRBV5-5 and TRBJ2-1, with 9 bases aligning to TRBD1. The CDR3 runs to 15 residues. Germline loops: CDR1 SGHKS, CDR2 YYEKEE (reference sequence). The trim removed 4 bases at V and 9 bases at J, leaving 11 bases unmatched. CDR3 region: CASSRYSTGGREQFF. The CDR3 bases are TGTGCCAGCAGCCGCTATTCAACAGGGGGCCGTGAGCAGTTCTTC.

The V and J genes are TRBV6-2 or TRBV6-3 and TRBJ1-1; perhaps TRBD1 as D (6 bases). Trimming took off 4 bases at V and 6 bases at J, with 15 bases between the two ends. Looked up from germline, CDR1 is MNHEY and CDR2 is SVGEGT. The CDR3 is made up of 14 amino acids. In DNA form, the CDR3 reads TGTGCCAGCAGTTCCGAGGGCAGGGGCGCTGAAGCTTTCTTT. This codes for CASSSEGRGAEAFF.

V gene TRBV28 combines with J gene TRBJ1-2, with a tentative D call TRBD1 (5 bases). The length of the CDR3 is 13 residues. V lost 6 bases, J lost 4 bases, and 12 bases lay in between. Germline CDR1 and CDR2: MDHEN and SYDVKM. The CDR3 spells CASSLGASYGYTF. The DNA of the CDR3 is TGTGCCAGCAGCCTAGGGGCCTCCTATGGCTACACCTTC.

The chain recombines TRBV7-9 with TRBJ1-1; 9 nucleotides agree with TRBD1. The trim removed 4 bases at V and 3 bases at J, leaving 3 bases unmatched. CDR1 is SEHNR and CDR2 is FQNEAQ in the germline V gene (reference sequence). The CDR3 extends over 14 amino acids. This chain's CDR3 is CASSSRQGDTEAFF. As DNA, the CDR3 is TGTGCCAGCAGCTCCCGACAGGGGGACACTGAAGCTTTCTTT. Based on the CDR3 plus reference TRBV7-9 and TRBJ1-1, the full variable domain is DTGVSQNPRHKITKRGQNVTFRCDPISEHNRLYWYRQTLGQGPEFLTYFQNEAQLEKSRLLSDRFSAERPKGSFSTLEIQRTEQGDSAMYLCASSSRQGDTEAFFGQGTRLTVV.

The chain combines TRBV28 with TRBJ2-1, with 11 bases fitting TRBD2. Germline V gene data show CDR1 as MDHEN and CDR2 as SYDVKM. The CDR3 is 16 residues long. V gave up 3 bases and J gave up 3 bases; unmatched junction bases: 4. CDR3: CASSFSGRAVYNEQFF. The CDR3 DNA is TGTGCCAGCAGTTTTAGCGGGAGGGCCGTCTACAATGAGCAGTTCTTC.

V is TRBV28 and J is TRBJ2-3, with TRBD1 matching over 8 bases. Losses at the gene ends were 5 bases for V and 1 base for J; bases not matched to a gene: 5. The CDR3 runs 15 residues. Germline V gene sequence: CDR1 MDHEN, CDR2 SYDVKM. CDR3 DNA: TGTGCCAGCAGTCCGAGGGGACAGGGCACAGATACGCAGTATTTT. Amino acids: CASSPRGQGTDTQYF.

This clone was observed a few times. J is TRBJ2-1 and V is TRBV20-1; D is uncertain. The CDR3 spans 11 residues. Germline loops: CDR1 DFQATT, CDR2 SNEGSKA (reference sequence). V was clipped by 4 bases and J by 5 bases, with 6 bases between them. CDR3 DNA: TGCAGTGCTAATAATAACAATGAGCAGTTCTTC. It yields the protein CSANNNNEQFF.

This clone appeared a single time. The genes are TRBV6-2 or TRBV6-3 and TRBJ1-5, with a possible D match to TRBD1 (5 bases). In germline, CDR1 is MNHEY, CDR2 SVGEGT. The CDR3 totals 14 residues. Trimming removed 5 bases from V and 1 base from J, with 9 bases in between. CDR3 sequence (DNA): TGTGCCAGCAGTAAGGGACTGAGCAATCAGCCCCAGCATTTT. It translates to CASSKGLSNQPQHF.